This is a list of T cell receptor beta chains from one sample in a study of post-analysis software for immune sequencing data. Each CDR3 protein is one row after TCRdb ran MiXCR on the PCR reads. The sample includes about 820,000 distinct CDR3 sequences, around 53% of them seen just once. Sequencing used blood. Receptor source: a girl aged 5-17 years with multiple sclerosis. The CDR3 runs from the conserved cysteine through the conserved F or W. The order of the fields is D gene, J gene, clone size, V gene, CDR3 protein, CDR3 DNA. The D gene is left open where the match is weak. Clone size, where shown, is once, few, many, or a class for clones that have expanded.

. TRBJ2-2 . TRBV29-1 CSVVMAGELFF TGCAGCGTGGTCATGGCCGGGGAGCTGTTTTTT
TRBD2 TRBJ2-5 few TRBV6-5 CASSYGLAGGYLQETQYF TGTGCCAGCAGTTATGGACTAGCGGGGGGGTACCTGCAAGAGACCCAGTACTTC
TRBD1 TRBJ2-7 few TRBV7-2 CASSSYRGLSYEQYF TGTGCCAGCAGCTCTTACAGGGGGTTGAGCTACGAGCAGTACTTC
. TRBJ2-7 few TRBV18 CASSPQQTHRDEQYF TGTGCCAGCTCACCCCAACAGACACACCGAGACGAGCAGTACTTC
TRBD1 TRBJ1-1 . TRBV12-5 CASGSLQGVNTEAFF TGTGCTAGTGGTTCGTTACAGGGGGTTAACACTGAAGCTTTCTTT
TRBD1 TRBJ2-6 . TRBV12-3/TRBV12-4 CASSSTGGKSSGANVLTF TGTGCCAGCAGCTCTACAGGGGGCAAAAGCTCTGGGGCCAATGTCCTGACTTTC
TRBD2 TRBJ2-1 . TRBV20-1 CSARAVGGDYNEQFF TGCAGTGCTAGAGCTGTCGGGGGGGACTACAATGAGCAGTTCTTC
TRBD1 TRBJ2-7 . TRBV5-1 CASSISRQGIYEQYF TGCGCCAGCAGCATCTCCCGACAGGGGATCTACGAGCAGTACTTC
. TRBJ2-5 once TRBV6-6 CASSYGVTQEAQYF TGTGCCAGCAGTTACGGAGTGACTCAAGAGGCCCAGTACTTC
TRBD2 TRBJ2-1 . TRBV6-5 CASRSGTSPRDEQFF TGTGCCAGCAGGTCCGGGACTAGCCCCAGGGATGAGCAGTTCTTC
. TRBJ1-1 . TRBV29-1 CSVVGLAYTEAFF TGCAGCGTTGTTGGGTTGGCGTACACTGAAGCTTTCTTT
. TRBJ2-3 . TRBV29-1 CSVNLGSQYF TGCAGCGTTAACTTGGGTTCGCAGTATTTT
TRBD1 TRBJ1-1 . TRBV6-5 CASSYSGQGARAEAFF TGTGCCAGCAGTTACTCCGGTCAGGGGGCCCGAGCTGAAGCTTTCTTT
TRBD1 TRBJ1-4 . TRBV12-3/TRBV12-4 CASSPTGANEKLFF TGTGCCAGCAGTCCGACAGGGGCTAATGAAAAACTGTTTTTT
TRBD1 TRBJ2-7 few TRBV7-2 CASSLAIQGDYEQYF TGTGCCAGCAGCTTAGCGATCCAGGGGGACTACGAGCAGTACTTC
TRBD2 TRBJ2-1 . TRBV6-2/TRBV6-3 CASTSTSAGDYNEQFF TGTGCCAGCACTTCTACTTCAGCGGGGGATTACAATGAGCAGTTCTTC
. TRBJ2-5 . TRBV5-1 CASSRHGKETQYF TGCGCCAGCAGCCGTCACGGGAAAGAGACCCAGTACTTC
. TRBJ2-1 . TRBV20-1 CSARSPGIGYEQFF TGCAGTGCTAGAAGTCCGGGAATCGGCTATGAGCAGTTCTTC
TRBD1 TRBJ1-2 few TRBV5-6 CASSPRTDRERGYTF TGTGCCAGCAGCCCCAGAACCGACAGGGAACGGGGCTACACCTTC
. TRBJ2-7 few TRBV5-1 CASSLSSGTPYEQYF TGCGCCAGCAGCTTGTCATCCGGGACACCGTACGAGCAGTATTTC
. TRBJ2-7 . TRBV18 CASSTVAGTSPTYEQYF TGTGCCAGCTCAACTGTAGCCGGGACTTCACCCACCTACGAGCAGTACTTC
TRBD1 TRBJ1-4 few TRBV5-1 CASSEGQGHEKLFF TGCGCCAGCAGCGAAGGACAGGGTCATGAAAAACTGTTTTTT
TRBD1 TRBJ1-2 few TRBV20-1 CSAKRDRGEVGYTF TGCAGTGCTAAACGGGACAGGGGGGAAGTTGGCTACACCTTC
. TRBJ2-5 . TRBV27 CASSSAPGVGETQYF TGTGCCAGCAGTTCGGCCCCGGGGGTGGGAGAGACCCAGTACTTC
TRBD2 TRBJ2-7 . TRBV28 CASTPSGSPYEQYF TGTGCCAGCACCCCTAGCGGGAGTCCCTACGAGCAGTACTTC
TRBD1 TRBJ1-2 . TRBV20-1 CSAPPIDRDGGYTF TGCAGTGCCCCACCAATTGACAGGGACGGTGGCTACACCTTC
TRBD1 TRBJ2-2 . TRBV6-5 CASSYFLIRDRVRTGELFF TGTGCCAGCAGTTACTTTCTCATACGGGACAGGGTGAGGACCGGGGAGCTGTTTTTT
TRBD1 TRBJ2-4 once TRBV19 CASSRDSGPNEQYF TGTGCCAGTAGCCGGGACAGTGGTCCCAATGAGCAGTACTTC
. TRBJ2-6 . TRBV29-1 CSVDSSSGANVLTF TGCAGCGTTGACAGTTCCTCTGGGGCCAACGTCCTGACTTTC
. TRBJ1-6 once TRBV12-3/TRBV12-4 CASRPGGGENSPLHF TGTGCCAGCAGACCGGGCGGAGGGGAGAATTCACCCCTCCACTTT
. TRBJ2-6 . TRBV15 CATSRAESGANVLTF TGTGCCACCAGCAGAGCCGAGTCTGGGGCCAACGTCCTGACTTTC
TRBD2 TRBJ2-3 . TRBV15 CATSRDGTSGPDTQYF TGTGCCACCAGCAGAGATGGGACTAGCGGGCCAGATACGCAGTATTTT
TRBD1 TRBJ2-6 few TRBV12-3/TRBV12-4 CASSLGDRGPSGANVLTF TGTGCCAGCAGTTTAGGGGACAGGGGACCCTCTGGGGCCAACGTCCTGACTTTC
TRBD1 TRBJ2-1 . TRBV6-4 CASSDSHRGNSYNEQFF TGTGCCAGCAGTGACTCACACAGGGGGAACTCCTACAATGAGCAGTTCTTC
. TRBJ2-3 . TRBV28 CASSPEQLPTDTQYF TGTGCCAGCAGCCCCGAGCAGTTACCCACAGATACGCAGTATTTT
. TRBJ1-2 few TRBV20-1 CSASVRDSGYGYTF TGCAGTGCTAGTGTTAGGGACTCCGGCTATGGCTACACCTTC
TRBD1 TRBJ2-7 few TRBV6-1 CASSKISGTGGAGSYEQYF TGTGCCAGCAGTAAAATTTCCGGGACAGGGGGCGCCGGCTCCTACGAGCAGTACTTC
TRBD1 TRBJ2-7 . TRBV20-1 CSAWDSATYEQYF TGCAGTGCTTGGGACAGTGCCACCTACGAGCAGTACTTC
TRBD2 TRBJ2-7 . TRBV7-6 CASSLGAAGDYEQYF TGTGCCAGCAGCTTAGGTGCAGCGGGAGACTACGAGCAGTACTTC
. TRBJ2-2 . TRBV29-1 CSVRVVSRGNAGELFF TGCAGCGTGAGGGTCGTGAGTCGCGGTAACGCCGGGGAGCTGTTTTTT
. TRBJ2-7 . TRBV6-5 CASSYGGGTGLSEQYF TGTGCCAGCAGTTACGGCGGCGGTACAGGGCTCTCCGAGCAGTACTTC
TRBD2 TRBJ2-7 few TRBV5-1 CASSQTTSGGYEQYF TGCGCCAGCAGCCAGACGACTAGCGGAGGCTACGAGCAGTACTTC
TRBD1 TRBJ2-5 . TRBV29-1 CSGRTGVETQYF TGCAGCGGGAGGACAGGGGTAGAGACCCAGTACTTC
TRBD2 TRBJ2-7 few TRBV7-2 CASSSGPSSGAYEQYF TGTGCCAGCAGCTCAGGCCCCTCTAGCGGAGCCTACGAGCAGTACTTC
TRBD1 TRBJ1-1 . TRBV6-1 CASSQGGTALKNTEAFF TGTGCCAGCAGTCAAGGGGGGACAGCACTAAAGAACACTGAAGCTTTCTTT
. TRBJ2-5 . TRBV29-1 CSVFVDHPGRFQETQYF TGCAGCGTCTTTGTTGACCACCCCGGACGGTTCCAAGAGACCCAGTACTTC
. TRBJ2-5 . TRBV7-2 CASSLGPRGSPETQYF TGTGCCAGCAGCTTGGGCCCCCGAGGTAGCCCGGAGACCCAGTACTTC
. TRBJ2-1 . TRBV5-5 CASSLGLGTAHNEQFF TGTGCCAGCAGCTTGGGCCTCGGGACCGCCCACAATGAGCAGTTCTTC
. TRBJ2-7 . TRBV5-6 CASSAWGMINEQYF TGTGCCAGCAGCGCCTGGGGGATGATAAACGAGCAGTACTTC
. TRBJ1-1 . TRBV27 CASSPGGARDTEAFF TGTGCCAGCAGTCCTGGGGGGGCTCGGGACACTGAAGCTTTCTTT
TRBD2 TRBJ2-1 . TRBV5-4 CASSPLGTSATEQFF TGTGCCAGCAGCCCGCTAGGGACTAGCGCTACGGAGCAGTTCTTC
TRBD1 TRBJ2-5 once TRBV24-1 CATYWDSLGTQYF TGTGCCACCTACTGGGACAGCCTCGGGACCCAGTACTTC
. TRBJ2-1 . TRBV12-3/TRBV12-4 CASSFSGNIEQFF TGTGCCAGCAGTTTTTCGGGGAATATTGAGCAGTTCTTC
. TRBJ2-7 . TRBV12-3/TRBV12-4 CASSPGPNYEQYF TGTGCCAGCAGTCCAGGTCCCAACTACGAGCAGTACTTC
TRBD1 TRBJ2-5 . TRBV5-1 CASSPRIGTGAQEQYF TGCGCCAGCAGCCCCAGAATTGGGACAGGGGCGCAAGAGCAGTACTTC
TRBD1 TRBJ2-7 . TRBV7-9 CASSPADWTGVSYEQYF TGTGCCAGCAGCCCCGCGGATTGGACAGGGGTTTCCTACGAGCAGTACTTC
TRBD2 TRBJ2-3 . TRBV7-3 CASSLMAGEGTQYF TGTGCCAGCAGCTTAATGGCGGGGGAAGGTACGCAGTATTTT
. TRBJ2-7 few TRBV12-5 CASGSEVTPYEQYF TGTGCTAGTGGTTCGGAGGTAACCCCCTACGAGCAGTACTTC
. TRBJ1-5 few TRBV29-1 CSARTGSNQPQHF TGCAGCGCCCGAACAGGGTCAAATCAGCCCCAGCATTTT